The 20 T cell receptor beta chains given below trace back to one sample, sequenced in a study of blood T cells in healthy people across ages. PCR was performed a second time for about 7 to 12 cycles using a sample-barcoded 5' primer and a J-beta primer mix. Each CDR3 protein is one row after TCRdb ran MiXCR on the 5' RACE reads. This sample yields about 970,000 distinct CDR3 sequences, of which roughly half are seen a single time; about a fifth belongs to the top ten. The sample consisted of blood. The receptors were gathered from an older woman in good health.

The table lists this clonotype with a few counts. The V call is TRBV27, the J call TRBJ2-6; D is unresolved. Germline V lookup: CDR1 MNHEY, CDR2 SMNVEV (reference sequence). V lost 5 bases and J 0 bases, leaving 11 bases between the germline ends. CDR3 length: 16 amino acids. CDR3 amino acids: CASSPLSRSGANVLTF. In DNA, the CDR3 is TGTGCCAGCAGTCCCCTAAGCCGCTCTGGGGCCAACGTCCTGACTTTC. The full variable domain, in which reference TRBV27 and TRBJ2-6 provide the parts outside the CDR3, is EAQVTQNPRYLITVTGKKLTVTCSQNMNHEYMSWYRQDPGLGLRQIYYSMNVEVTDKGDVPEGYKVSRKEKRNFPLILESPSPNQTSLYFCASSPLSRSGANVLTFGAGSRLTVL.

The chain combines TRBV5-4 with TRBJ2-1; possibly TRBD1 or TRBD2 for D (6 bases each). The germline CDR1 and CDR2 sequences are SGHNT and YYREEE (reference sequence). The germline V and J ends were trimmed by 4 bases and 6 bases, with 14 bases remaining between them. The CDR3 loop spans 14 amino acids. The CDR3 loop is CASSGRLGGNEQFF. The CDR3 DNA reads TGTGCCAGCAGCGGGCGACTAGGGGGCAATGAGCAGTTCTTC.

The chain has TRBV7-2 and TRBJ2-1; D is ambiguous. V was shortened by 0 bases and J by 5 bases, with 11 bases between the two germline ends. The CDR3 has 15 amino acids. Germline V gives CDR1 SGHTA, CDR2 FQGNSA. The CDR3 loop is CASSLAGMGDNEQFF. CDR3 bases: TGTGCCAGCAGCTTAGCGGGAATGGGTGACAATGAGCAGTTCTTC.

The V gene is TRBV5-1, the J gene TRBJ2-1; TRBD2 aligns across 11 bases. Germline CDR1 and CDR2: SGHRS and YFSETQ. The CDR3 contains 15 residues. J lost 9 bases, V lost 6 bases, and 11 bases had no gene match. This CDR3 reads CASNYIAGGGIEQFF. CDR3 nucleotide sequence: TGCGCCAGCAACTACATAGCGGGAGGGGGGATTGAGCAGTTCTTC. Variable domain in full (rest from reference TRBV5-1 and TRBJ2-1): KAGVTQTPRYLIKTRGQQVTLSCSPISGHRSVSWYQQTPGQGLQFLFEYFSETQRNKGNFPGRFSGRQFSNSRSEMNVSTLELGDSALYLCASNYIAGGGIEQFFGPGTRLTVL.

CDR3 bases: TGTGCCAGCAGTTTTGACACAGGGGGCTTTCACGATGAGCAGTACTTC. Translation gives CASSFDTGGFHDEQYF. The rearrangement uses TRBV5-8 and TRBJ2-7, with 9 bases fitting TRBD1. The CDR3 extends over 16 amino acids. V gave up 5 bases and J gave up 7 bases; unmatched junction bases: 16. Germline assignment: CDR1 SGHTS and CDR2 YDEGEE.

On this clonotype: Germline is not matched at one junction end, which may reflect a read error. This rearrangement joins TRBV3-1 to TRBJ2-1, with TRBD2 matching over 13 bases. The CDR3 length is 20 residues. Looked up from germline, CDR1 is LGHDT and CDR2 is YNNKEL (reference sequence). CDR3 DNA: TGTGCCAGCAGCCTAACTTTGGGACTAGCGGGATCAAGCTCCTACAATGGGCAGTTCTTC. Amino acids: CASSLTLGLAGSSSYNGQFF.

This clonotype was counted between two and nine times. This rearrangement joins TRBV29-1 to TRBJ2-7; tentatively, D is TRBD2 (6 bases). V shed 5 bases and J shed 3 bases, with 20 bases lying between them. The CDR3 is 15 amino acids. The germline CDR1 and CDR2 sequences are SQVTM and ANQGSEA. CDR3 nucleotides: TGCAGCGTTTCGTCGGGACTCCCACCCGACTACGAGCAGTACTTC. Residues: CSVSSGLPPDYEQYF.

This chain links TRBV29-1 with TRBJ2-7; D assignment may be TRBD1 or TRBD2 (5 bases each). The germline V gene has CDR1 SQVTM and CDR2 ANQGSEA. The CDR3 totals 14 residues. V lost 4 bases and J lost 0, with 13 bases in between. The CDR3 sequence is CSVGYGAASYEQYF. The CDR3 bases are TGCAGCGTTGGGTACGGGGCAGCCTCCTACGAGCAGTACTTC.

The chain carries TRBV4-2 and TRBJ2-5; perhaps TRBD2 as D (5 bases). Germline V CDR1 and CDR2: LGHNA, YNFKEQ. The V end was cut by 0 bases, the J end by 5 bases, with 13 bases between. The CDR3 spans 15 residues. As DNA, the CDR3 is TGTGCCAGCAGCCAAGAGCCGGGGTTAGGGGAGACCCAGTACTTC. It specifies CASSQEPGLGETQYF.

This clonotype showed up just a few times. The chain links TRBV29-1 to TRBJ2-7, with D unclear. This CDR3 region has 11 residues. Deletions cut 6 bases from V and 3 bases from J, with 9 bases between. Germline V gives CDR1 SQVTM, CDR2 ANQGSEA. CDR3 sequence (DNA): TGCAGCGTCCGAATTAACTACGAGCAGTACTTC. Residues: CSVRINYEQYF.

The rearrangement joins TRBV24-1 to TRBJ2-3, with D possibly TRBD1 on 6 matching bases. Per the germline V gene, CDR1 is KGHDR and CDR2 is SFDVKD. This CDR3 comprises 16 residues. Deletions cut 3 bases from V and 1 base from J, with 13 bases between. CDR3 sequence reads: CATSDAQGLGTDTQYF. For the CDR3, the DNA is TGTGCCACCAGTGATGCACAGGGCCTAGGCACAGATACGCAGTATTTT.

This chain uses TRBV20-1 with TRBJ2-7; D may be TRBD2 (6 bases). The CDR3 is made up of 15 amino acids. CDR1 is DFQATT and CDR2 is SNEGSKA in the germline V gene (reference sequence). Trimming pared 0 bases from V and 0 bases from J, leaving 12 bases between. The CDR3 nucleotides are TGCAGTGCTAGAGATGGCGGGGCGAGCTCCTACGAGCAGTACTTC. Translated, it gives CSARDGGASSYEQYF.

As DNA, the CDR3 is TGCGCCAGCAGCCAGCCGACGGGGATGAACACTGAAGCTTTCTTT. This sequence encodes CASSQPTGMNTEAFF. The rearrangement links TRBV4-1 to TRBJ1-1; D is undetermined. V was pared by 3 bases and J by 0 bases, with 11 bases between. Germline V gives CDR1 MGHRA, CDR2 YSYEKL. This CDR3 has 15 amino acids.

The V and J genes are TRBV12-3 or TRBV12-4 and TRBJ1-5; D is unclear. The length of the CDR3 is 13 residues. The ends were cut back, 3 bases at V and 4 bases at J, with 7 bases in the middle. The CDR3 loop reads CASSLVLNQPQHF. The CDR3 DNA is TGTGCCAGCAGTTTGGTCCTTAATCAGCCCCAGCATTTT.

This clonotype was counted between two and nine times. The gene calls are TRBV3-1 and TRBJ2-5; D is unclear. The J call is doubtful: the DNA matches TRBJ2-7 better. Germline CDR1 is LGHDT and CDR2 is YNNKEL (reference sequence). This CDR3 comprises 13 residues. The CDR3 DNA reads TGTGCCAGCAGCCACTCGATTACCTACGAGCAGTACTTC. It specifies CASSHSITYEQYF.

The rearrangement uses TRBV24-1 and TRBJ2-3; no reliable D call. Deletions cut 1 base from V and 6 bases from J, with 4 bases between. CDR1 is KGHDR and CDR2 is SFDVKD in the germline V gene. The CDR3 length is 12 residues. Written as DNA, the CDR3 is TGTGCCACCAGTGATTTTCGGGATACGCAGTATTTT. As protein: CATSDFRDTQYF.

This clonotype was counted a few times. This chain uses TRBV6-1 with TRBJ2-7; D might be TRBD1 (6 bases). CDR1 and CDR2 (germline): MNHNS, SASEGT. This CDR3 spans 15 amino acids. Trimming left V 7 bases short and J 2 bases short, with 18 bases between. CDR3 nucleotide sequence: TGTGCCAGCAAAACAGGGCAATACTTGCCCTACGAGCAGTACTTC. This encodes CASKTGQYLPYEQYF.

This clonotype was detected only a few times. The V call is TRBV29-1, the J call TRBJ1-2; D ambiguous. CDR1 and CDR2 from the germline V gene are SQVTM and ANQGSEA. Trimming took 1 base from V and 3 from J, leaving 3 bases between them. There are 11 residues in the CDR3. CDR3 sequence reads: CSVEGYYGYTF. CDR3 in DNA: TGCAGCGTTGAAGGTTACTATGGCTACACCTTC.

The V and J genes are TRBV20-1 and TRBJ1-2; D gene unclear. Germline-derived CDR1 and CDR2 are DFQATT and SNEGSKA (reference sequence). Between the trimmed V and J ends, which lost 6 bases and 0 bases, there was a span of 14 bases. The CDR3 consists of 14 residues. The CDR3 spells CSAEPGNTNYGYTF. The DNA for the CDR3 is TGCAGTGCAGAGCCGGGAAACACTAACTATGGCTACACCTTC.

The rearrangement links TRBV10-3 to TRBJ1-2, with 10 positions matching TRBD1. This CDR3 has 13 amino acids. CDR1 ENHRY and CDR2 SYGVKD come from the germline V gene. The junction had 7 bases not matched to a gene; V was cut back by 10 bases and J by 5 bases. CDR3 region: CASQRDRGYGYTF. CDR3 in DNA: TGTGCCAGCCAACGGGACAGGGGATATGGCTACACCTTC.